This is a list of T cell receptor beta chains from one sample in a study of cytomegalovirus exposure and HLA in healthy donors. TCRdb's copy holds only in-frame clones and misses some; the assay was immunoSEQ multiplex PCR. The sample lists roughly 77,000 clones; about two thirds were seen once. Sequences were obtained from PBMCs. These receptors were taken from a woman aged 40-49 years in good health and CMV-seropositive. The CDR3 runs from the conserved cysteine through the conserved F or W.

cdr3_aa: CASSSRGDRGENYGYTF
v_call: TRBV5-1
j_call: TRBJ1-2

cdr3_aa: CAWSVGGGREQFF
v_call: TRBV30
j_call: TRBJ2-1

cdr3_aa: CASRQQGAGTDTQYF
v_call: TRBV6-5
j_call: TRBJ2-3

cdr3_aa: CASSPSGGNTEAFF
v_call: TRBV7-3
j_call: TRBJ1-1

cdr3_aa: CSVEGLAGGQTQYF
v_call: TRBV29-1
j_call: TRBJ2-5

cdr3_aa: CASSSRPRTGAEQYF
v_call: TRBV11-1
j_call: TRBJ2-7

cdr3_aa: CASSVEYQGSGYTF
v_call: TRBV9
j_call: TRBJ1-2

cdr3_aa: CASSVLTTDTQYF
v_call: TRBV9
j_call: TRBJ2-3

cdr3_aa: CAWSVGGLREQYF
v_call: TRBV30
j_call: TRBJ2-7

cdr3_aa: CASSRSGTSGLYEQYF
v_call: TRBV5-4
j_call: TRBJ2-7

cdr3_aa: CASSQNSGAATDTQYF
v_call: TRBV5-1
j_call: TRBJ2-3

cdr3_aa: CASSLAQQPNSPLHF
v_call: TRBV5-1
j_call: TRBJ1-6

cdr3_aa: CASSRSRDRVDGYTF
v_call: TRBV7-9
j_call: TRBJ1-2

cdr3_aa: CASSPYSPYEQYF
v_call: TRBV19
j_call: TRBJ2-7

cdr3_aa: CSGDRGTEAFF
v_call: TRBV29-1
j_call: TRBJ1-1

cdr3_aa: CASVEGGEDSEQYF
v_call: TRBV7-6
j_call: TRBJ2-7

cdr3_aa: CSVGYAGVRVAEAFF
v_call: TRBV29-1
j_call: TRBJ1-1

cdr3_aa: CASSQADRPNEQFF
v_call: TRBV4-1
j_call: TRBJ2-1

cdr3_aa: CASSSKRGASTDTQYF
v_call: TRBV11-2
j_call: TRBJ2-3

cdr3_aa: CASSRTGGAVNQPQHF
v_call: TRBV19
j_call: TRBJ1-5

cdr3_aa: CASSPGLNTEAFF
v_call: TRBV18
j_call: TRBJ1-1

cdr3_aa: CASSSVAGAIYNEQFF
v_call: TRBV7-8
j_call: TRBJ2-1

cdr3_aa: CASSQVGGRRRGETQYF
v_call: TRBV4-1
j_call: TRBJ2-5

cdr3_aa: CASSEVGGTETQYF
v_call: TRBV2
j_call: TRBJ2-5

cdr3_aa: CASSIDRAYNEQFF
v_call: TRBV5-4
j_call: TRBJ2-1

cdr3_aa: CASSLAKASLQETQYF
v_call: TRBV5-1
j_call: TRBJ2-5

cdr3_aa: CASSLGDREFTYEQYF
v_call: TRBV5-1
j_call: TRBJ2-7

cdr3_aa: CASSGPSSYNSPLHF
v_call: TRBV6-1
j_call: TRBJ1-6

cdr3_aa: CASSLGTTANSPLHF
v_call: TRBV11-3
j_call: TRBJ1-6

cdr3_aa: CASSQGLAGARGETQYF
v_call: TRBV7-8
j_call: TRBJ2-5

cdr3_aa: CASSHPSGSGPYEQYF
v_call: TRBV5-6
j_call: TRBJ2-7